The present entry profiles one T cell receptor beta chain with its context. Its specific antigen is unknown. The sample holds no much larger clone one base away, and base qualities are not on file. These data come from a study of blood T cell repertoires in COVID-19 (dated by TCRdb to about 2020). Looking at the study overall: The collaborator samples originated in the United States, Italy and Spain and spanned the acute and convalescent phases of COVID-19. The material from the prospective study consisted of cDNA or gDNA derived from T cells, B-cell-depleted T cells, or PBMCs. The dataset comprised deeply sampled blood TCRbeta repertoires from subjects exposed to, actively infected with, or recovered from COVID-19. A freely available public database, intended as a resource for researchers studying the immune response to SARS-CoV-2, is where the repertoires were released. The samples were drawn from the first 160 participants of the ongoing ImmuneRACE study and from 1,200 or so subjects provided by 6 global collaborators. The sample metadata nearly always contained a de-identified subject ID, COVID-19 status, age in years and sex. Where available, HLA class I and class II types were taken from metadata supplied by the sample provider and were not determined by assay-based typing. The research as a whole found: The quantity of clinical and demographic metadata differed by source and by participant and was supplied without curation.

TCRbeta CDR3 regions were amplified from genomic DNA by means of the immunoSEQ Assay, a bias-controlled multiplex PCR. The paper's data handling went like this. The number of nucleated cells in each sample was estimated by amplification of reference gene primers within the assay. To quantify the absolute abundance of each unique TCRbeta CDR3 rearrangement, sequence reads were collapsed and filtered. For each sample, productive Simpson clonality was calculated as the square root of Simpson's diversity index across productive rearrangements. TCRdb took this table from immuneACCESS and kept in-frame rearrangements with V and J called. Such tables lack part of the clones; where checked against another copy, unresolved V genes explain under half of the gap, and the rest is unexplained. V, J and clone size reflect that table, while D and trimming were determined from the DNA. This sample comprises 170,000 or so clones, roughly 84% of them detected only once. The ten largest clones capture over 7% of the sample.

Enrolling through a virtual design, the prospective study's participants ranged in age from roughly 18 to 95 years and lived across around 25 United States geographic areas. To assign participants to cohorts, the prospective study relied on clinical history that participants themselves reported in a screening survey and a study questionnaire. For ImmuneRACE Cohort 3, a participant was defined as recovered based on two consecutive negative NP/OP PCR tests, clearance by a healthcare professional, or resolution of symptoms. In the prospective study, whole blood, serum and a nasopharyngeal or oropharyngeal swab were collected from each participant by mobile phlebotomists. Participants in the prospective study had the option to provide additional blood draws and questionnaires over an approximately 2-month period. Blood samples from the prospective study were shipped frozen or at room temperature prior to DNA extraction.

Looking up the germline V gene (reference sequence) yields CDR1 SGHKS and CDR2 YYEKEE. The CDR3 numbers 17 residues from cysteine through phenylalanine. Of the read, only the CDR3 DNA is kept; its 51 bases are in frame from base 1. Compared with germline, V lacks 4 bases and J lacks 3 bases; bases without a gene match: 13. This clonotype was sampled from a woman aged 50 to 65 who had recovered from COVID-19. The sequence links TRBV5-5 to TRBJ1-1; 9 central nucleotides agree with TRBD1. Sequenced input: PBMCs or T cells enriched from blood (not recorded which). The CDR3 corresponds to CASSPRDREVRYTEAFF. The nucleotide sequence is TGTGCCAGCAGCCCCCGGGACAGGGAGGTTCGGTACACTGAAGCTTTCTTT.